The next 23 T cell receptor beta chains were all read from a single sample in a study of early T cells in non-severe SARS-CoV-2 infection. A single record per CDR3 protein comes from TCRdb applying MiXCR to the 5' RACE reads. Found here are 60,000 or so distinct CDR3 sequences, about 12% of them singletons; the top ten hold roughly 4.5%. Sequences were obtained from whole blood. The origin of the receptors is an adult who was a healthcare worker with PCR-confirmed SARS-CoV-2 infection or an uninfected control (not recorded which).

This clonotype was counted between two and nine times. The rearrangement links TRBV2 to TRBJ2-3, with D possibly being TRBD1 (6 bases). V dropped 5 bases and J dropped 2 bases, with 20 bases sitting between them. The germline V gene has CDR1 SNHLY and CDR2 FYNNEI. The CDR3 contains 17 residues. Here the CDR3 DNA reads TGTGCCAGCAGTAGGGGAGACAGGCCAGGGGCCACAGATACGCAGTATTTT. Residues: CASSRGDRPGATDTQYF.

The table lists this clonotype with a few counts. The chain combines TRBV28 with TRBJ2-6; the D is unclear. This CDR3 has 13 residues. Trimming left V 8 bases short and J 0 bases short, with 5 bases between. Germline-derived CDR1 and CDR2 are MDHEN and SYDVKM. CDR3: CASANSGANVLTF. The CDR3, as DNA: TGTGCCAGCGCGAACTCTGGGGCCAACGTCCTGACTTTC. Combining the CDR3 with reference TRBV28 and TRBJ2-6 gives the whole variable domain DVKVTQSSRYLVKRTGEKVFLECVQDMDHENMFWYRQDPGLGLRLIYFSYDVKMKEKGDIPEGYSVSREKKERFSLILESASTNQTSMYLCASANSGANVLTFGAGSRLTVL.

This clonotype has a count of ten or more. This rearrangement joins TRBV6-6 to TRBJ2-7; D is uncertain. Germline CDR1 is MNHNY and CDR2 is SVGAGI (reference sequence). V shed 6 bases and J shed 1 base, with 7 bases lying between them. The CDR3 sequence is 12 residues long. CDR3 DNA: TGTGCCAGCAGCACACAGTCCTACGAGCAGTACTTC. Amino acid sequence: CASSTQSYEQYF.

This clonotype appeared a few times. The J gene is TRBJ1-6, the V gene TRBV28, with unresolved D. Trimming left V 3 bases short and J 8 bases short, with 8 bases between. Germline V CDR1 and CDR2: MDHEN, SYDVKM. The CDR3 covers 13 residues. The DNA of the CDR3 is TGTGCCAGCAGTTTCGAACGGTATTCACCCCTCCACTTT. Translating it yields CASSFERYSPLHF.

In its sample, this clonotype was seen many times. The gene calls are TRBV28 and TRBJ2-1; 10 bases fit TRBD2. Unmatched junction bases numbered 11, after V lost 10 bases and J lost 8 bases. Germline-derived CDR1 and CDR2 are MDHEN and SYDVKM. This CDR3 spans 14 amino acids. The CDR3 here is CATRAGGPRDEQFF. The CDR3 nucleotides are TGTGCCACCAGAGCGGGAGGGCCAAGGGATGAGCAGTTCTTC. Full variable domain (missing parts from reference TRBV28 and TRBJ2-1): DVKVTQSSRYLVKRTGEKVFLECVQDMDHENMFWYRQDPGLGLRLIYFSYDVKMKEKGDIPEGYSVSREKKERFSLILESASTNQTSMYLCATRAGGPRDEQFFGPGTRLTVL.

The chain links TRBV7-3 to TRBJ1-1; tentative D call: TRBD1 (5 bases). V dropped 4 bases and J dropped 0 bases, with 12 bases sitting between them. Germline-derived CDR1 and CDR2 are SGHTA and FQGTGA. This CDR3 has 15 amino acids. This CDR3 is CASSSPGTVNTEAFF. CDR3 in DNA: TGTGCCAGCAGCTCCCCAGGGACGGTGAACACTGAAGCTTTCTTT.

The V gene is TRBV3-1, the J gene TRBJ2-2; D might be TRBD1 (5 bases). This CDR3 contains 13 residues. Trimming took 6 bases from V and 6 from J, leaving 11 bases between them. CDR1 and CDR2 (germline): LGHDT, YNNKEL (reference sequence). CDR3 protein: CASRKQAAGELFF. As DNA, the CDR3 is TGTGCCAGCAGAAAACAGGCGGCCGGGGAGCTGTTTTTT.

The rearrangement uses TRBV7-6 and TRBJ1-1, with D unresolved. From germline, CDR1 is SGHVS and CDR2 FNYEAQ. Trimming took 6 bases from V and 3 from J, leaving 11 bases between them. The CDR3 spans 13 residues. CDR3 nucleotides: TGTGCCAGCAGGGCTACTGCAGACACTGAAGCTTTCTTT. Its protein product is CASRATADTEAFF.

J is TRBJ2-3 and V is TRBV5-8, with 7 bases fitting TRBD2. Germline V gives CDR1 SGHTS, CDR2 YDEGEE. The CDR3 is 15 amino acids. V lost 1 base, J lost 1 base, and 3 bases stayed unmatched. The CDR3 sequence is CASSLWLAGTDTQYF. The CDR3 nucleotides read TGTGCCAGCAGCTTGTGGCTAGCGGGCACAGATACGCAGTATTTT.

In its sample, this clonotype was seen a few times. The chain recombines TRBV7-8 with TRBJ2-7, with TRBD2 as a possible D gene (5 bases). This CDR3 is built from 11 residues. The germline V gene encodes CDR1 SGHVS and CDR2 FQNEAQ. V was cut by 5 bases and J by 5 bases, with 7 bases left in between. As DNA, the CDR3 is TGTGCCAGCAGCGAGAGGGACGAGCAGTACTTC. Translated: CASSERDEQYF.

J is TRBJ1-1 and V is TRBV29-1, with a possible D match to TRBD1 (6 bases). V was pared by 8 bases and J by 11 bases, with 9 bases between. CDR3 length: 8 amino acids. CDR1 is SQVTM and CDR2 is ANQGSEA in the germline V gene. The CDR3 protein is CSTQGAFF. The CDR3 DNA follows: TGCAGCACTCAGGGGGCTTTCTTT.

In its sample, this clonotype was seen many times. The chain carries TRBV12-3 or TRBV12-4 and TRBJ1-1; D unresolved. The CDR3 contains 13 residues. The germline V and J ends were trimmed by 8 bases and 3 bases, with 13 bases remaining between them. The chain's CDR3 is CASRGEDHTEAFF. The DNA for the CDR3 is TGTGCCAGCCGAGGTGAAGACCACACTGAAGCTTTCTTT.

This clonotype was picked up many times. J is TRBJ2-1 and V is TRBV7-6, with TRBD2 as a possible D gene (5 bases). Germline CDR1 is SGHVS and CDR2 is FNYEAQ. V shed 2 bases and J shed 0 bases, with 11 bases lying between them. This CDR3 comprises 16 residues. This CDR3 reads CASSLRHTSSYNEQFF. The CDR3 region has the DNA TGTGCCAGCAGCTTAAGACACACTAGCTCCTACAATGAGCAGTTCTTC.

This clonotype was seen a handful of times. The chain's CDR3 is CASRRLLGLAGGASLSHEQFF. CDR3 nucleotides: TGTGCCAGCAGGAGGTTGTTAGGCCTAGCGGGAGGCGCGTCCCTTTCCCATGAGCAGTTCTTC. The J gene is TRBJ2-1, the V gene TRBV7-9; 11 nucleotides line up with TRBD2. CDR3 length equals 21 residues. The germline CDR1 and CDR2 sequences are SEHNR and FQNEAQ (reference sequence). V shed 6 bases, J shed 8 bases, and the junction held 27 bases outside the gene matches.

This clonotype was found a few times. The rearrangement links TRBV28 to TRBJ2-1; 8 bases are a match to TRBD2. The germline CDR1 and CDR2 sequences are MDHEN and SYDVKM. The V gene end was trimmed by 4 bases and the J gene end by 0 bases; junction bases not matched to a gene: 14. This CDR3 is 19 amino acids long. CDR3 sequence (DNA): TGTGCCAGCAGTTCTTTGATAGCGGGATTTCGGAGCTCCTACAATGAGCAGTTCTTC. Residues: CASSSLIAGFRSSYNEQFF.

This clonotype was counted between two and nine times. The chain recombines TRBV6-2 or TRBV6-3 with TRBJ2-7, with D perhaps matching TRBD1 (6 bases). The germline V gene has CDR1 MNHEY and CDR2 SVGEGT. The CDR3 extends over 14 amino acids. V shed 10 bases and J shed 4 bases, with 20 bases lying between them. The CDR3 nucleotides read TGTGCCACCAAGCCGGAGACAGGCGATTACGAGCAGTACTTC. This sequence encodes CATKPETGDYEQYF.

This clonotype was recorded at least ten times. The chain employs TRBV5-5 and TRBJ2-7; the D gene could be TRBD1 or TRBD2 (5 bases each). The V end lost 1 base, the J end lost 4 bases, and 9 bases lay between the germline ends. Germline loops: CDR1 SGHKS, CDR2 YYEKEE (reference sequence). The CDR3 runs 13 residues. In DNA form, the CDR3 reads TGTGCCAGCAGCTTGTCAGGGAGATACGAGCAGTACTTC. Translating it yields CASSLSGRYEQYF.

The chain joins TRBV3-1 to TRBJ1-3; the D is unclear. Germline loops: CDR1 LGHDT, CDR2 YNNKEL (reference sequence). The CDR3 runs 15 residues. The ends were cut back, 0 bases at V and 6 bases at J, with 12 bases in the middle. CDR3 nucleotides: TGTGCCAGCAGCCAAGATGACCGAGAACCAAACACCATATATTTT. Translation: CASSQDDREPNTIYF. Full variable domain (outside the CDR3, taken from reference TRBV3-1 and TRBJ1-3): DTAVSQTPKYLVTQMGNDKSIKCEQNLGHDTMYWYKQDSKKFLKIMFSYNNKELIINETVPNRFSPKSPDKAHLNLHINSLELGDSAVYFCASSQDDREPNTIYFGEGSWLTVV.

In its sample, this clonotype was seen many times. CDR3 region: CASSLGLAGKVGELFF. DNA for the CDR3: TGTGCCAGCAGCCTCGGACTAGCGGGGAAAGTCGGGGAGCTGTTTTTT. This chain uses TRBV11-2 with TRBJ2-2; 12 bases are shared with TRBD2. This CDR3 is 16 amino acids long. Trimming took 5 bases from V and 7 from J; bases not matched to a gene: 8. Germline CDR1 is SGHAT and CDR2 is FQNNGV.

This clonotype was detected many times. The DNA of the CDR3 is TGCAGTGCTAGAGATCTACCGGGGAATCAGCCCCAGCATTTT. This translates into CSARDLPGNQPQHF. The chain recombines TRBV20-1 with TRBJ1-5, with unresolved D. The V and J ends lost 0 bases and 4 bases respectively, with 10 bases between them. The CDR3 is made up of 14 amino acids. The V gene's germline CDR1 is DFQATT and CDR2 SNEGSKA (reference sequence).

The chain is built from TRBV11-2 and TRBJ2-5; weak D call: TRBD1 (5 bases). Germline loops: CDR1 SGHAT, CDR2 FQNNGV. Trimming stripped 5 bases from V and 5 bases from J, with 12 bases between. The CDR3 spans 13 residues. The CDR3 spells CASSLRGLETQYF. CDR3 DNA: TGTGCCAGCAGCCTTAGGGGCCTCGAGACCCAGTACTTC.

This clonotype has ten or more counts. The chain carries TRBV6-5 and TRBJ1-3, with D possibly matching TRBD1 (5 bases). The CDR3 contains 17 residues. Per germline, CDR1 MNHEY and CDR2 SVGAGI. Deletions cut 0 bases from V and 2 bases from J, with 14 bases between. As DNA, the CDR3 is TGTGCCAGCAGTTACTCGCAGGGCTCCTTGACTGGAAACACCATATATTTT. Translating it yields CASSYSQGSLTGNTIYF.

This clonotype was seen a few times. The V gene is TRBV21-1, the J gene TRBJ1-5. TRBV21-1 is flagged as a pseudogene. The CDR3 runs to 13 residues. The CDR3 bases are TGTGCCAGCAGCGGGAGGGTGCAACAGCCCCAGCATTTT. Protein: CASSGRVQQPQHF.